Listed here are 26 T cell receptor beta chains from one sample, sequenced in a study of identifying expanded T cells in peripheral blood. Data came from immunoSEQ multiplex PCR; TCRdb stores just in-frame clones and leaves some out. This sample carries 84,000 or so clones, 89% of them seen once, and the ten largest clones take approximately 3%. Specimen: blood. The receptors here all came from a person aged 18-70 years in good health.

The chain has TRBV9 and TRBJ1-2; tentatively, D is TRBD1 (5 bases). Germline CDR1 is SGDLS and CDR2 is YYNGEE. The V and J ends lost 0 bases and 4 bases respectively, with 13 bases between them. The CDR3 runs to 15 residues. The CDR3 reads CASSVDRSGPYGYTF. The CDR3 DNA is TGTGCCAGCAGCGTAGACCGATCGGGGCCCTATGGCTACACCTTC.

This clone appeared a single time. The chain recombines TRBV6-5 with TRBJ1-4, with D perhaps matching TRBD1 (6 bases). Per germline, CDR1 MNHEY and CDR2 SVGAGI. There are 14 residues in the CDR3. Between the trimmed V and J ends, which lost 2 bases and 8 bases, there was a span of 12 bases. The CDR3 DNA follows: TGTGCCAGCAGTTACCAGGGGATACGAGAAAAACTGTTTTTT. Its translation is CASSYQGIREKLFF.

The V call is TRBV25-1, the J call TRBJ1-1, with a possible D match to TRBD1 (5 bases). V lost 4 bases and J lost 4, with 16 bases in between. Germline CDR1 reads MGHDK; CDR2 reads SYGVNS. The CDR3 consists of 15 residues. The CDR3 nucleotides are TGTGCCAGCAGTGCCCCACCCGACAGTGGCACTGAAGCTTTCTTT. Encoded protein: CASSAPPDSGTEAFF.

The chain joins TRBV10-1 to TRBJ2-7; TRBD2 agrees at 12 bases. The germline CDR1 and CDR2 sequences are WNHNN and SYGVQD (reference sequence). The ends lost 5 bases at V and 5 bases at J; junction bases unmatched: 7. The CDR3 is 15 amino acids. CDR3 in DNA: TGCGCCAGCAGTAAAACTAGCGGGGGGCACCACGAGCAGTACTTC. Translating gives CASSKTSGGHHEQYF.

This clone was recorded only once. V gene TRBV19 combines with J gene TRBJ2-5, with 10 positions matching TRBD1. Germline V CDR1 and CDR2: LNHDA, SQIVND (reference sequence). V was clipped by 4 bases and J by 5 bases; unmatched bases: 4. This CDR3 contains 14 residues. The CDR3 region has the DNA TGTGCCAGTAGTACGACAGGGGGCCAGGAGACCCAGTACTTC. It encodes CASSTTGGQETQYF.

This chain links TRBV6-6 with TRBJ2-1; D perhaps matches TRBD1 (6 bases). V lost 11 bases and J 2 bases, leaving 10 bases between the germline ends. Per germline, CDR1 MNHNY and CDR2 SVGAGI (reference sequence). The CDR3 has 12 amino acids. CDR3 loop: CAVEGAYNEQFF. DNA of the CDR3: TGTGCCGTTGAGGGGGCCTACAATGAGCAGTTCTTC.

V and J are TRBV7-2 and TRBJ1-1; D remains ambiguous. V dropped 5 bases and J dropped 3 bases, with 13 bases sitting between them. The CDR3 has 14 amino acids. CDR1 and CDR2 (germline): SGHTA, FQGNSA. The CDR3 sequence is CASSALGRDTEAFF. The CDR3 region has the DNA TGTGCCAGCAGCGCCCTAGGTCGGGACACTGAAGCTTTCTTT. Filled out from reference TRBV7-2 and TRBJ1-1, the complete variable domain reads GAGVSQSPSNKVTEKGKDVELRCDPISGHTALYWYRQSLGQGLEFLIYFQGNSAPDKSGLPSDRFSAERTGGSVSTLTIQRTQQEDSAVYLCASSALGRDTEAFFGQGTRLTVV.

As regards this clone: Other DNA variants within this sample encode the same CDR3. CDR3 coding DNA: TGTGCCAGCAGTTACTCACACTCTGGAAACACCATATATTTT. Translation: CASSYSHSGNTIYF. The rearrangement uses TRBV6-5 and TRBJ1-3; unclear D gene. This CDR3 is built from 14 residues. The V gene lost 0 bases and the J gene lost 0 bases, with 3 bases spanning the gap. CDR1 and CDR2 (germline): MNHEY, SVGAGI.

V and J are TRBV29-1 and TRBJ2-3; D possibly corresponds to TRBD2 (5 bases). The CDR3 runs 13 residues. Germline CDR1 and CDR2: SQVTM and ANQGSEA. Trimming removed 6 bases from V and 2 bases from J, with 12 bases in between. DNA of the CDR3: TGCAGCGTATCTGGAGGATCCACAGATACGCAGTATTTT. This gives the protein CSVSGGSTDTQYF.

This chain joins TRBV5-1 and TRBJ2-7; D is possibly TRBD2 (5 bases). Trimming removed 8 bases at V and 3 bases at J, with 15 bases between. This CDR3 contains 13 residues. Looked up from germline, CDR1 is SGHRS and CDR2 is YFSETQ. For the CDR3, the DNA is TGCGCCAGTGCTAACTCCGGGGTCTACGAGCAGTACTTC. Its protein is CASANSGVYEQYF.

The rearrangement joins TRBV6-5 to TRBJ1-1; TRBD1 matches at 7 bases. Germline assignment: CDR1 MNHEY and CDR2 SVGAGI. CDR3 length equals 15 residues. Germline trimming cut 2 bases from V and 4 bases from J; bases unmatched to any gene: 7. CDR3 in amino acids: CASSYDLQGVTEAFF. The CDR3 DNA reads as TGTGCCAGCAGTTACGACCTCCAGGGGGTCACTGAAGCTTTCTTT.

CDR3 coding DNA: TGTGCCATCAGTGAGTCGCCAGCCCAGTCGACCCAGTACTTC. Its protein is CAISESPAQSTQYF. V is TRBV10-3 and J is TRBJ2-5; D is undetermined. This CDR3 is 14 amino acids long. V was cut by 0 bases and J by 7 bases, with 12 bases left in between. Germline loops: CDR1 ENHRY, CDR2 SYGVKD.

The genes are TRBV7-2 and TRBJ2-7; weak D call: TRBD1 (6 bases). This CDR3 comprises 14 residues. Germline values: CDR1 SGHTA, CDR2 FQGNSA. Trimming cost V 5 bases and J 2 bases, with 13 bases left between them. The CDR3 spells CASSPTGTTYEQYF. CDR3 DNA: TGTGCCAGCAGCCCGACCGGGACAACCTACGAGCAGTACTTC.

The chain has TRBV29-1 and TRBJ1-5, with D possibly TRBD1 on 5 matching bases. CDR3 length: 13 residues. CDR1 SQVTM and CDR2 ANQGSEA come from the germline V gene. The V end was cut by 7 bases, the J end by 4 bases, with 14 bases between. In DNA, the CDR3 is TGCAGCGCCCAGACGTCAGGGAATCAGCCCCAGCATTTT. It yields the protein CSAQTSGNQPQHF.

The V and J genes are TRBV6-5 and TRBJ2-5; 7 bases are a match to TRBD1. Germline assignment: CDR1 MNHEY and CDR2 SVGAGI. The CDR3 has 14 residues. V lost 6 bases, J lost 2 bases, and 6 bases stayed unmatched. The DNA of the CDR3 is TGTGCCAGCAGACGGGACAGTCTACAAGAGACCCAGTACTTC. As protein: CASRRDSLQETQYF.

V gene TRBV18 combines with J gene TRBJ2-7, with D perhaps matching TRBD2 (5 bases). CDR1 is KGHSH and CDR2 is LQKENI in the germline V gene. The V and J ends lost 1 base and 2 bases respectively, with 12 bases between them. CDR3 size: 15 residues. The CDR3 region is CASSPRQATTYEQYF. The CDR3 bases are TGTGCCAGCTCACCACGGCAGGCGACTACCTACGAGCAGTACTTC.

The chain is built from TRBV5-5 and TRBJ2-2; D gene unclear. Trimming shortened V by 3 bases and J by 6 bases, and 9 bases separated the two germline ends. CDR3 size: 13 residues. Germline V gene sequence: CDR1 SGHKS, CDR2 YYEKEE (reference sequence). CDR3 DNA sequence: TGTGCCAGCAGCTCCTATACATCCGGGGAGCTGTTTTTT. Translating gives CASSSYTSGELFF.

The V gene is TRBV18, the J gene TRBJ2-1; no firm D call. The V gene lost 2 bases and the J gene lost 8 bases, with 7 bases spanning the gap. This CDR3 comprises 12 residues. CDR1 is KGHSH, CDR2 LQKENI, per germline. As DNA, the CDR3 is TGTGCCAGCTCACCAACGTCTTATGAGCAGTTCTTC. It codes for CASSPTSYEQFF.

CDR3 sequence (DNA): TGTGCCAGCAGCATCGGACTAGCGGGGGTAAATGAGCAGTTCTTC. Amino acids: CASSIGLAGVNEQFF. The V gene is TRBV27, the J gene TRBJ2-1; 13 nucleotides agree with TRBD2. CDR1 MNHEY and CDR2 SMNVEV come from the germline V gene (reference sequence). The CDR3 consists of 15 residues. V shed 6 bases, J shed 7 bases, and the junction held 6 bases outside the gene matches.

The rearrangement joins TRBV13 to TRBJ2-2; 10 positions agree with TRBD1. The CDR3 spans 16 residues. Germline assignment: CDR1 PRHDT and CDR2 FYEKMQ (reference sequence). With 4 bases clipped from V and 4 bases from J, the junction kept 6 bases outside the gene matches. The CDR3 loop is CASSSGDRGSTGELFF. The CDR3 DNA follows: TGTGCCAGCAGCTCTGGGGACAGGGGTTCCACCGGGGAGCTGTTTTTT.

The chain employs TRBV19 and TRBJ1-5; the D gene is possibly TRBD1 (6 bases). From germline, CDR1 is LNHDA and CDR2 SQIVND (reference sequence). The CDR3 length is 17 residues. Trimming removed 3 bases from V and 0 bases from J, with 15 bases in between. The CDR3 DNA sequence: TGTGCCAGTAGTATCGGGGGCCCGGACGATAGCAATCAGCCCCAGCATTTT. Amino acid sequence: CASSIGGPDDSNQPQHF.

The chain combines TRBV2 with TRBJ2-1, with a weak D call TRBD1 (5 bases). Trimming pared 4 bases from V and 0 bases from J, leaving 10 bases between. In germline, CDR1 is SNHLY, CDR2 FYNNEI. The CDR3 contains 15 residues. The CDR3 nucleotides are TGTGCCAGCAGTGTCGAGACAGTCTCCTACAATGAGCAGTTCTTC. It yields the protein CASSVETVSYNEQFF.

This clone was seen once. The chain couples TRBV19 to TRBJ2-7; 8 bases are a match to TRBD1. CDR3 size: 15 residues. V lost 5 bases, J lost 2 bases, and 8 bases stayed unmatched. CDR1 LNHDA and CDR2 SQIVND come from the germline V gene (reference sequence). The CDR3 DNA sequence: TGTGCCAGTAGTGAAGGACAGGGAAGAACCTACGAGCAGTACTTC. This sequence encodes CASSEGQGRTYEQYF. Filled out from reference TRBV19 and TRBJ2-7, the complete variable domain reads DGGITQSPKYLFRKEGQNVTLSCEQNLNHDAMYWYRQDPGQGLRLIYYSQIVNDFQKGDIAEGYSVSREKKESFPLTVTSAQKNPTAFYLCASSEGQGRTYEQYFGPGTRLTVT.

On this clone itself: Other DNA sequences in the same sample also yield this CDR3. The rearrangement uses TRBV11-2 and TRBJ2-3; D ambiguous. Trimming removed 2 bases at V and 15 bases at J, with 15 bases between. Germline values: CDR1 SGHAT, CDR2 FQNNGV. The CDR3 runs 12 residues. CDR3 DNA sequence: TGTGCCAGCAGCTTATCACGAGACTGGTCCTATTTT. The encoded protein is CASSLSRDWSYF. Together with reference TRBV11-2 and TRBJ2-3, the CDR3 gives the full variable domain: EAGVAQSPRYKIIEKRQSVAFWCNPISGHATLYWYQQILGQGPKLLIQFQNNGVVDDSQLPKDRFSAERLKGVDSTLKIQPAKLEDSAVYLCASSLSRDWSYFGPGTRLTVL.

This clone is a singleton in its sample. The chain combines TRBV30 with TRBJ1-6; maybe TRBD1 (5 bases). V lost 5 bases and J lost 7, with 15 bases in between. The CDR3 totals 14 residues. Germline CDR1 and CDR2: GTSNPN and SVGIG (reference sequence). The CDR3 DNA follows: TGTGCCTGGGAGACCGGGGGAAGAAATTCACCCCTCCACTTT. As protein: CAWETGGRNSPLHF.

This chain uses TRBV28 with TRBJ2-7, with D perhaps assigned TRBD1 or TRBD2 (5 bases each). V lost 8 bases and J 5 bases, leaving 7 bases between the germline ends. The CDR3 loop spans 10 amino acids. Germline V gives CDR1 MDHEN, CDR2 SYDVKM. The CDR3 protein is CASGDHEQYF. The CDR3 region has the DNA TGTGCCAGCGGGGACCACGAGCAGTACTTC.